The entry below gives a single TCR beta chain sequence along with its context. Its antigen is undetermined. Sequencing in the ViraFEST assay came after antigen-specific CD4+ T cells had been expanded with viral peptide pools, which were used to stimulate PBMC. Following culture for about ten days, CD4+ T cells were isolated. SARS-CoV-2 infection was confirmed by PCR in the person between March and December 2020. Each culture well received roughly 1.9 million PBMC. These cells were then cultured in IMDM with about 10 IU/ml IL-2 and 10 ug/ml peptides. Fresh IL-2-containing medium replaced half the medium on days 3 and 7. This sample was taken from a study of vaccination effects on CD4 cells after COVID-19. Study overall: A couple of convalescent pre-vaccine samples were taken 142 and 148 days post-diagnosis.

Trimming pared 5 bases from V and 3 bases from J, leaving 13 bases between. Germline V gene data show CDR1 as MNHEY and CDR2 as SVGAGI. This CDR3 contains 14 residues. Sequenced by immunoSEQ multiplex PCR; TCRdb stores in-frame clones only, minus some. The table lists about 45,000 clones, roughly 65% of them singletons. Here the sequenced sample was CD4+ T cells from PBMCs cultured with a peptide pool, taken before COVID-19 vaccination. The TCR originated in a human donor who had a prior SARS-CoV-2 infection. The V gene is TRBV6-5, the J gene TRBJ1-2, with a possible D match to TRBD1 (5 bases). The DNA of the CDR3 is TGTGCCAGCAGTAAACGACAGATAGACTATGGCTACACCTTC. Its translation: CASSKRQIDYGYTF.